This TCR beta chain was sequenced in a study of cytomegalovirus exposure and HLA in healthy donors. PCR primers comprised 60 Vbeta and 13 Jbeta primers. Sequencing was performed with immunoSEQ multiplex PCR; in TCRdb, only in-frame clones are kept and a portion is missing. The sample has approximately 150,000 clones; 76% are singletons. Findings and limits, study-wide: The authors later linked a missense DCLRE1C variant to TCR beta V- and J-gene trimming.

A few counts support this clone. Its antigen remains unidentified. Trimming pared 5 bases from V and 5 bases from J, leaving 24 bases between. Looked up from germline, CDR1 is SEHNR and CDR2 is FQNEAQ (reference sequence). This CDR3 comprises 17 residues. This clonotype originated in a man aged 40-50 years in good health and CMV-seronegative. The V gene is TRBV7-9, the J gene TRBJ1-2; D possibly corresponds to TRBD1 (6 bases). The sample comprised PBMCs. CDR3 nucleotides: TGTGCCAGCAGCACAACGGTATCAGGGGCGGCGGCATATGGCTACACCTTC. Protein: CASSTTVSGAAAYGYTF.